One and the same sample provided the 18 T cell receptor beta chains below, sequenced in a study of shared clonotypes between healthy human individuals. Here immunoSEQ multiplex PCR was the method, and the copy in TCRdb shows in-frame clones only, minus some. The sample records roughly 2.1 million clones, roughly 91% being singletons. CD45RO-negative, CCR7-positively selected cells formed the naive CD8 fraction, excluding terminally differentiated effector memory CD45RA+ cells. Sequenced sample: naive CD8+ T cells from PBMCs. The receptors come from a man aged 18-30 years in good health. Some clones in this sample may be carry-over from other donors' samples.

The V and J genes are TRBV6-1 and TRBJ2-7, with 8 positions matching TRBD2. This CDR3 has 16 amino acids. Germline loops: CDR1 MNHNS, CDR2 SASEGT. Germline trimming cut 1 base from V and 3 bases from J; bases unmatched to any gene: 8. The CDR3 reads CASSEGTSGLYYEQYF. The CDR3 DNA is TGTGCCAGCAGTGAAGGAACTAGCGGATTATACTACGAGCAGTACTTC.

This clone showed up just once. The chain couples TRBV5-1 to TRBJ2-7; the match to TRBD2 covers 10 bases. Germline CDR1 and CDR2: SGHRS and YFSETQ. After removal of 3 bases from V and 2 bases from J, the junction contained 5 bases not matched to a gene. This CDR3 region has 15 residues. CDR3 nucleotides: TGCGCCAGCAGCTCAGGACTAGCGGAACCCTACGAGCAGTACTTC. This sequence encodes CASSSGLAEPYEQYF.

With regard to this clone: This same CDR3 is encoded by further DNA sequences in the sample. J is TRBJ2-7 and V is TRBV6-1; TRBD1 might be the D (5 bases). Between the trimmed V and J ends, which lost 2 bases and 4 bases, there was a span of 9 bases. The germline CDR1 and CDR2 sequences are MNHNS and SASEGT. The CDR3 extends over 13 amino acids. The CDR3 bases are TGTGCCAGCAGTGAAAGACAGATATACGAGCAGTACTTC. Its translation: CASSERQIYEQYF.

The rearrangement links TRBV2 to TRBJ2-7, with D perhaps TRBD1 (6 bases). The CDR3 runs to 15 residues. Germline loops: CDR1 SNHLY, CDR2 FYNNEI. Trimming cost V 10 bases and J 2 bases, with 21 bases left between them. CDR3 DNA: TGTGCCACCACCGAGGGGGTAACTCCGGCCTACGAGCAGTACTTC. This sequence encodes CATTEGVTPAYEQYF.

The genes are TRBV4-1 and TRBJ1-5, with D tentatively TRBD1 (5 bases). This CDR3 spans 16 amino acids. V gave up 2 bases and J gave up 0 bases, with 11 bases separating them. Per the germline V gene, CDR1 is MGHRA and CDR2 is YSYEKL. As DNA, the CDR3 is TGCGCCAGCAGCCAACTTTCGGGGGGTAGCAATCAGCCCCAGCATTTT. Encoded protein: CASSQLSGGSNQPQHF.

The chain employs TRBV28 and TRBJ1-5; no clear D. Trimming left V 3 bases short and J 0 bases short, with 12 bases between. CDR3 length: 16 residues. Per the germline V gene, CDR1 is MDHEN and CDR2 is SYDVKM. The CDR3 nucleotides read TGTGCCAGCAGTTTGCAAGGCTTCCTTAGCAATCAGCCCCAGCATTTT. Translated: CASSLQGFLSNQPQHF. Full variable domain (rest looked up from reference TRBV28 and TRBJ1-5): DVKVTQSSRYLVKRTGEKVFLECVQDMDHENMFWYRQDPGLGLRLIYFSYDVKMKEKGDIPEGYSVSREKKERFSLILESASTNQTSMYLCASSLQGFLSNQPQHFGDGTRLSIL.

The J gene is TRBJ2-1, the V gene TRBV27; 8 bases fit TRBD1. The CDR3 has 15 residues. V shed 4 bases and J 4 bases; nucleotides not matched to a gene: 6. CDR1 is MNHEY and CDR2 is SMNVEV in the germline V gene (reference sequence). Written as DNA, the CDR3 is TGTGCCAGCAGTTCGCCAGGGGGCGGTTACAATGAGCAGTTCTTC. It yields the protein CASSSPGGGYNEQFF.

The V gene is TRBV27, the J gene TRBJ2-7; D is uncertain. The CDR3 consists of 14 residues. From germline, CDR1 is MNHEY and CDR2 SMNVEV (reference sequence). Trimming removed 6 bases at V and 3 bases at J, with 15 bases between. The CDR3 DNA sequence: TGTGCCAGCAGGGCTCCGGGCCATTACTACGAGCAGTACTTC. Amino acids: CASRAPGHYYEQYF.

The chain recombines TRBV29-1 with TRBJ2-7; 9 positions agree with TRBD1. Germline V gene lookup returns CDR1 SQVTM and CDR2 ANQGSEA. V lost 6 bases, J lost 6 bases, and 9 bases stayed unmatched. The CDR3 runs to 13 residues. The CDR3 loop reads CSVSPGQGSEQYF. In nucleotides, the CDR3 is TGCAGCGTGTCCCCGGGACAGGGATCCGAGCAGTACTTC.

This chain connects TRBV7-2 to TRBJ2-5; 11 nucleotides align to TRBD2. Germline trimming cut 3 bases from V and 5 bases from J; bases unmatched to any gene: 11. CDR1 is SGHTA and CDR2 is FQGNSA in the germline V gene. The CDR3 spans 17 residues. CDR3 residues: CASSLGLAGGLRETQYF. The CDR3 DNA sequence: TGTGCCAGCAGCTTGGGTTTAGCGGGAGGGCTGAGGGAGACCCAGTACTTC.

The rearrangement joins TRBV27 to TRBJ2-3; TRBD1 might be the D (5 bases). Germline V gene sequence: CDR1 MNHEY, CDR2 SMNVEV (reference sequence). This CDR3 comprises 15 residues. The V end lost 3 bases, the J end lost 1 base, and 11 bases lay between the germline ends. Written as DNA, the CDR3 is TGTGCCAGCAGTTTCACCAGGGTAGGCACAGATACGCAGTATTTT. The encoded protein is CASSFTRVGTDTQYF.

The CDR3, as DNA: TGTGCCAGCTCCCCCGTCCCCGGCACCGGGGAGCTGTTTTTT. This codes for CASSPVPGTGELFF. The chain recombines TRBV28 with TRBJ2-2; D gene unclear. The CDR3 has 14 residues. Germline-derived CDR1 and CDR2 are MDHEN and SYDVKM. Trimming took 8 bases from V and 4 from J, leaving 14 bases between them.

V usage is TRBV9 and J usage is TRBJ1-5, with 9 bases aligning to TRBD1. Germline CDR1 SGDLS, CDR2 YYNGEE. This CDR3 spans 15 amino acids. Trimming took 7 bases from V and 2 from J; bases not matched to a gene: 7. CDR3 region: CASSTGGQGNQPQHF. CDR3 DNA sequence: TGTGCCAGCTCAACAGGGGGCCAGGGCAATCAGCCCCAGCATTTT.

V gene TRBV13 combines with J gene TRBJ2-5; D gene ambiguous. Germline V lookup: CDR1 PRHDT, CDR2 FYEKMQ (reference sequence). Trimming took off 2 bases at V and 2 bases at J, with 6 bases between the two ends. The CDR3 extends over 13 amino acids. The CDR3 loop reads CASSLQLQETQYF. Written as DNA, the CDR3 is TGTGCCAGCAGCTTACAGCTACAAGAGACCCAGTACTTC.

The chain has TRBV9 and TRBJ2-7, with D possibly being TRBD2 (6 bases). The CDR3 has 16 residues. The germline V gene has CDR1 SGDLS and CDR2 YYNGEE. Trimming stripped 3 bases from V and 6 bases from J, with 22 bases between. DNA for the CDR3: TGTGCCAGCAGCGCCGGGGGTGAGTCTACTGCGCCCGAGCAGTACTTC. Translating gives CASSAGGESTAPEQYF.

This clone was counted only a few times. The identical CDR3 is also encoded by other nucleotide sequences in the sample. The chain links TRBV28 to TRBJ1-1, with TRBD1 as a possible D gene (5 bases). V was trimmed by 2 bases and J by 3 bases, leaving 7 bases between them. From germline, CDR1 is MDHEN and CDR2 SYDVKM. The CDR3 length is 13 residues. The CDR3 DNA reads TGTGCCAGCAGTTTAACAGGATACACTGAAGCTTTCTTT. Translation: CASSLTGYTEAFF.

This chain joins TRBV4-3 and TRBJ2-7; tentatively, D is TRBD2 (6 bases). The CDR3 length is 14 residues. The V end was cut by 4 bases, the J end by 1 base, with 11 bases between. Germline CDR1 reads LGHNA; CDR2 reads YSLEER. The CDR3 sequence: CASSPGLRSYEQYF. CDR3 DNA sequence: TGCGCCAGCAGCCCGGGACTCCGATCCTACGAGCAGTACTTC.

The rearrangement joins TRBV9 to TRBJ1-2; D possibly corresponds to TRBD1 (6 bases). V was shortened by 6 bases and J by 2 bases, with 8 bases between the two germline ends. The CDR3 runs 12 residues. From germline, CDR1 is SGDLS and CDR2 YYNGEE. CDR3 in amino acids: CASNQGNYGYTF. The CDR3 DNA reads TGTGCCAGCAATCAGGGGAACTATGGCTACACCTTC.